These 2 T cell receptor beta chains came from one sample sequenced in a study of human T cells and chemical hapten exposure. Documented time point: patch test 3, about 24 weeks after DPC sensitization. Treatment noted: therapeutic diphenylcyclopropenone sensitization with weekly scalp DPC. TCRdb re-analysed the RACE reads in MiXCR, keeping a single row per CDR3 protein. The sample includes about 82,000 distinct CDR3 sequences, 13% seen only once; the top ten take about 5.7%. The input for sequencing was whole blood, taken in connection with sensitization to the hapten diphenylcyclopropenone (DPC). All receptors come from a woman aged 50 to 60 with alopecia areata. Some clones in this sample may be carry-over from other donors' samples.

The rearrangement links TRBV5-1 to TRBJ2-7; TRBD2 might be the D (7 bases). Per the germline V gene, CDR1 is SGHRS and CDR2 is YFSETQ. The CDR3 runs to 16 residues. The germline V and J ends were trimmed by 1 base and 6 bases, with 20 bases remaining between them. The CDR3 reads CASSLSTRGHSAEQYF. CDR3 bases: TGCGCCAGCAGCTTGAGCACGCGGGGGCACTCGGCCGAGCAGTACTTC. Full variable domain (remainder filled in from reference TRBV5-1 and TRBJ2-7): KAGVTQTPRYLIKTRGQQVTLSCSPISGHRSVSWYQQTPGQGLQFLFEYFSETQRNKGNFPGRFSGRQFSNSRSEMNVSTLELGDSALYLCASSLSTRGHSAEQYFGPGTRLTVT.

In this sample, this clonotype turned up many times. V gene TRBV2 combines with J gene TRBJ1-5; D not resolved. There are 13 residues in the CDR3. V lost 8 bases and J 4 bases, leaving 12 bases between the germline ends. CDR1 and CDR2 (germline): SNHLY, FYNNEI. The CDR3 is CASADGENQPQHF. The CDR3 DNA is TGTGCCAGCGCGGACGGGGAAAATCAGCCCCAGCATTTT.